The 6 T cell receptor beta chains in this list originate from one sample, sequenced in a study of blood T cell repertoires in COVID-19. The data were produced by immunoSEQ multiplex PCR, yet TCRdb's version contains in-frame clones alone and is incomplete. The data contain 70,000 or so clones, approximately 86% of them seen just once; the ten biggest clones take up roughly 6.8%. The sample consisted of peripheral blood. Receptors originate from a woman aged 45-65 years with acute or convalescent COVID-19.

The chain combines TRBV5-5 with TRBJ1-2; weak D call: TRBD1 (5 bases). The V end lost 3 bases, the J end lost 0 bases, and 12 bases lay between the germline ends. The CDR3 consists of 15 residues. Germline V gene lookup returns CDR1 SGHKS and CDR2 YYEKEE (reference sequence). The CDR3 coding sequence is TGTGCCAGCAGCTCGACAGCGAACACTAACTATGGCTACACCTTC. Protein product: CASSSTANTNYGYTF.

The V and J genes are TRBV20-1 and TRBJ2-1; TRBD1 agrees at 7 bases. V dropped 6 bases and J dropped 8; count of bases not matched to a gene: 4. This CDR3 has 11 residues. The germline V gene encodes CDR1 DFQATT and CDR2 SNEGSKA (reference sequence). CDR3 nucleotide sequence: TGCAGTGCGAGACAGGGCTATGAGCAGTTCTTC. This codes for CSARQGYEQFF.

CDR3 in amino acids: CASSSGGESGYTF. For the CDR3, the DNA is TGTGCCAGCAGCTCAGGCGGGGAGTCTGGCTACACCTTC. This chain links TRBV11-2 with TRBJ1-2, with D uncertain. Trimming cost V 4 bases and J 7 bases, with 13 bases left between them. The CDR3 runs 13 residues. In germline, CDR1 is SGHAT, CDR2 FQNNGV.

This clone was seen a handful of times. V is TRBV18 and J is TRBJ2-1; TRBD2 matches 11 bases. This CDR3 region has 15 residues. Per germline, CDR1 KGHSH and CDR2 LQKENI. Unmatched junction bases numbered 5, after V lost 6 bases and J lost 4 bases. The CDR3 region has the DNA TGTGCCAGCTCTACTACTAGCGGGGGATACAATGAGCAGTTCTTC. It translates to CASSTTSGGYNEQFF.

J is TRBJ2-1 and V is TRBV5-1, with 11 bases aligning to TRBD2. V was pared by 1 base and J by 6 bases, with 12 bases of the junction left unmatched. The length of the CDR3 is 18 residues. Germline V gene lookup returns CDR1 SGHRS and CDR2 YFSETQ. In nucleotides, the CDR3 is TGCGCCAGCAGCTTGCCGGGACTAGCGGTCCGAGGAGTCAATGAGCAGTTCTTC. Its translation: CASSLPGLAVRGVNEQFF.

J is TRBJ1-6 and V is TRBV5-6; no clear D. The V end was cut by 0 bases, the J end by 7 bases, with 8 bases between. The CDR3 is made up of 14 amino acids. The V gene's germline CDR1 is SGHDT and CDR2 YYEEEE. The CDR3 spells CASSLEEGNSPLHF. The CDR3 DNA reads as TGTGCCAGCAGCTTGGAGGAGGGCAATTCACCCCTCCACTTT.